A single TCR beta chain is shown here with its context. The antigen this receptor binds is unknown. Qualities for individual bases were not recorded, and no much larger clone is one base off. Receptors were amplified or captured by 5' RACE. The second PCR ran for about 6 to 11 cycles and used a J-beta primer mix along with a sample-barcoded 5' primer. Each TCR beta cDNA molecule received a unique molecular identifier from a template-switch 5' adaptor carrying 12 random nucleotides. Each sample yielded at least 2.5 million CDR3-containing paired-end reads. All of the RNA was converted into first-strand cDNA using the Mint cDNA synthesis kit, with a TRBC-specific oligonucleotide serving as the primer. After uracil-DNA glycosylase treatment, a first 18-cycle PCR used universal primers M1SS and BC2_uni_R on all cDNA. Regarding the original processing steps: For normalization, 1 million high-quality reads, each with a distinct molecular identifier, were randomly selected from each sample. Instead of being binned into consensus sequences, reads with shared molecular identifiers were discarded. MiTCR, with a Q25 quality threshold and the strictest error-elimination algorithm, was used for CDR3 identification, clonotype clustering and error correction. A nonparametric unseen species model with Euler transformation was used to estimate lower-bound total TCR beta diversity. Starting from the raw public reads, TCRdb applied fastp trimming at Q25, assembled clones with MiXCR and retained in-frame beta chains. Entries that share a CDR3 protein sequence are merged under the most common genes and DNA. The V and J calls come from TCRdb's annotation, not from the publication. This sample holds approximately 2,000,000 distinct CDR3 sequences; about two fifths were observed only once. The ten biggest clones cover around 23% of the sample.

The entry originates in a study of blood T cells in healthy people across ages (dated by TCRdb to between 2014 and 2017). For the study in its entirety: In model experiments, roughly one uniquely barcoded TCR beta cDNA molecule per two T cells was captured by template switching. To track age-related changes in TCR beta repertoire diversity, the study relied on deep sequencing normalized with unique cDNA molecular identifiers. For two donors (one aged 18 to 29 and one aged 80 or older), the study analyzed two additional independent replicas of 1 million unique cDNA reads from the same blood draw. Four age groups were formed from the donors: young (average approximately 17 years), middle-aged (approximately 40), aged (roughly 59) and long-lived (around 80). To avoid experimental bias, donors of different ages were spread randomly across the sequencing lanes. Overall results and qualifications from the work: Estimates of total diversity based on one million sequenced T cells were regarded as lower bounds and as underestimates. Compared with the aged group, the long-lived group had more naive CD4+ T cells, fewer expanded clones and increased TCR diversity, suggesting age selection. Conclusive comparison of naive and antigen-experienced compartments was prevented by the profiling of bulk unsorted PBMCs. As age increased, observed TCR beta diversity per million T cells dropped in a roughly linear way, and a significant reduction was already evident by age 40. Because the CMV infection status of the donors was unknown, age-related changes in expanded clonotypes may potentially have been confounded. A strong correlation was found between observed TCR beta diversity and the percentage of naive T cells measured by flow cytometry.

The approximately 40 donors, aged roughly 6 to 95 years, were systemically healthy Caucasian individuals from Russia. Around 9.8 milliliters of peripheral blood were collected from each donor into EDTA-treated Vacutainer tubes. Ficoll-Paque density-gradient centrifugation was used to isolate PBMCs, with at least 6 million per sample. Total RNA, at least 5 micrograms per sample, was extracted from PBMCs with Trizol reagent. Naive CD45RAhigh/CD27high T cell percentages were measured by flow cytometry on a PBMC aliquot from every donor. V is reduced by 4 bases and J by 3 bases, leaving a spacing of 13 bases between them. The CDR3 numbers 14 residues from cysteine through phenylalanine. Only the CDR3 DNA stays, 42 bases, in frame from base 1. As encoded in the germline V gene (reference sequence), CDR1 is SGHNT while CDR2 is YYREEE.

The chain is assembled from TRBV5-4 and TRBJ2-5, with the identity of the D gene unclear. This receptor was identified in a human donor in good health. Sequencing was done on a sample of blood. The CDR3 reads as follows: CASSQWVEEETQYF. The nucleotide sequence is given as TGTGCCAGCAGCCAGTGGGTGGAAGAAGAGACCCAGTACTTC.